The entry below gives a single T cell receptor beta chain sequence along with its context. The sample comes from a study of blood T cells in healthy people across ages. Alongside a J-beta primer mix, a sample-barcoded 5' primer served in a second PCR lasting roughly 6 to 11 cycles. TCRdb processed the 5' RACE reads anew with MiXCR; each CDR3 protein has one entry. The sample contains roughly 1 million distinct CDR3 sequences, under 30% of which appear only once. Germline V lookup: CDR1 SGHTA, CDR2 FQGNSA. The CDR3 is 16 amino acids. The V gene lost 5 bases and the J gene lost 0 bases, with 15 bases spanning the gap. This same sample was also taken into another study, of T cells of mothers and their children.

The receptor's source is a girl aged 2-10 years in good health. This chain joins TRBV7-2 and TRBJ2-3; D not resolved. The sample was blood. This CDR3 is CASSLIVETSTDTQYF. The CDR3 nucleotides are TGTGCCAGCAGCCTTATAGTGGAGACTAGCACAGATACGCAGTATTTT.